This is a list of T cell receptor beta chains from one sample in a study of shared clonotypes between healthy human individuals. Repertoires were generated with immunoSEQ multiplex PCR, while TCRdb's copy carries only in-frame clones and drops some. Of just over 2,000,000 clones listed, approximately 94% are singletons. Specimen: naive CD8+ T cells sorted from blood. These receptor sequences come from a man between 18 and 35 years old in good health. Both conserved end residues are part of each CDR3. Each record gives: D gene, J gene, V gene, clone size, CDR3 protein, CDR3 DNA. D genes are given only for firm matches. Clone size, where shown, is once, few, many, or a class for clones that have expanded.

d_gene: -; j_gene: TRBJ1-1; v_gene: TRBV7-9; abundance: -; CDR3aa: CASSQDSSYEAFF; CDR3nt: TGTGCCAGCAGTCAGGACAGCTCTTATGAAGCTTTCTTT
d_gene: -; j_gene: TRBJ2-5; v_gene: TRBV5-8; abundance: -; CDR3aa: CASTVGGRETQYF; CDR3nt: TGTGCCAGCACAGTGGGGGGCCGGGAGACCCAGTACTTC
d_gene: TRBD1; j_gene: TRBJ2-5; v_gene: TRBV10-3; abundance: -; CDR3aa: CAISESGQQETQYF; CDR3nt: TGTGCCATCAGTGAGTCGGGACAGCAAGAGACCCAGTACTTC
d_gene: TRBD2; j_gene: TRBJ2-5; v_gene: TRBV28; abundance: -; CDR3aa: CASSFSGGGAQETQYF; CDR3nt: TGTGCCAGCAGTTTCTCTGGCGGGGGGGCCCAAGAGACCCAGTACTTC
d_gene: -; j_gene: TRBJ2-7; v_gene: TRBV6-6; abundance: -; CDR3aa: CASSSPMTGTYEQYF; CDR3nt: TGTGCCAGCAGTTCCCCAATGACAGGAACCTACGAGCAGTACTTC
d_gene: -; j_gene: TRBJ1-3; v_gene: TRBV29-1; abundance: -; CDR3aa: CSVQGGNTIYF; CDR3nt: TGCAGCGTTCAGGGTGGAAACACCATATATTTT
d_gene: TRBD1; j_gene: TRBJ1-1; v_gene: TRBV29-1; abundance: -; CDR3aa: CSVRLRDRKNTEAFF; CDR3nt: TGCAGCGTTCGGTTGAGGGACAGGAAGAACACTGAAGCTTTCTTT
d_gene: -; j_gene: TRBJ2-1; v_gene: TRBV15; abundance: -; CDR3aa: CATSRDPLREQFF; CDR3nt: TGTGCCACCAGCAGAGATCCGTTACGGGAGCAGTTCTTC
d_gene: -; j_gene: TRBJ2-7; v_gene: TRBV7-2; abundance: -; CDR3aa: CASSLVGATYEQYF; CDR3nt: TGTGCCAGCAGCTTAGTGGGAGCGACCTACGAGCAGTACTTC
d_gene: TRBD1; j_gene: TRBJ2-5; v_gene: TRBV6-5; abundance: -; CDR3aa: CASSYFQGAETQYF; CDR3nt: TGTGCCAGCAGTTACTTCCAGGGGGCTGAGACCCAGTACTTC
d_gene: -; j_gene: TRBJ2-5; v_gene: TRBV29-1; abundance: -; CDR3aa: CSVEDFGVSGETQYF; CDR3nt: TGCAGCGTTGAAGATTTCGGGGTCAGTGGAGAGACCCAGTACTTC
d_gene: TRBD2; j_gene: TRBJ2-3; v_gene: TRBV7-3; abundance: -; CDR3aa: CASSPSRTSSTDTQYF; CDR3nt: TGTGCCAGCAGCCCCTCCCGGACTAGTAGCACAGATACGCAGTATTTT
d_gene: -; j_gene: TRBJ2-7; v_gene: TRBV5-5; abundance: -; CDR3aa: CASSGWGNPIEQYF; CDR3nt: TGTGCCAGCAGCGGGTGGGGCAACCCAATCGAGCAGTACTTC
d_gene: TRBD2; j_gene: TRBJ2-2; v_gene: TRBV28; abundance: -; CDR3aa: CASSRLLTSVSTGELFF; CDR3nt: TGTGCCAGCAGTCGCCTCTTAACTAGCGTCAGCACCGGGGAGCTGTTTTTT
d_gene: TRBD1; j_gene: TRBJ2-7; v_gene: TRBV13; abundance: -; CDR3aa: CASSQGTGVNEQYF; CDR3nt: TGTGCCAGCAGCCAGGGGACAGGGGTGAACGAGCAGTACTTC
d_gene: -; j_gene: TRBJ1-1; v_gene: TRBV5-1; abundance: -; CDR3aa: CASSLEARGLNTEAFF; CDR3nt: TGCGCCAGCAGCTTGGAGGCGCGGGGGTTGAACACTGAAGCTTTCTTT
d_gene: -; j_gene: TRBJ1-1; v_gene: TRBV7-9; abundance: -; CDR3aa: CASSFSGAEAFF; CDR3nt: TGTGCCAGCAGCTTCTCAGGAGCTGAAGCTTTCTTT
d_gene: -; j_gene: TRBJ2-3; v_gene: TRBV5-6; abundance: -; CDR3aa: CASSLDGRLGTDTQYF; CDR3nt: TGTGCCAGCAGCTTGGACGGCAGACTCGGCACAGATACGCAGTATTTT
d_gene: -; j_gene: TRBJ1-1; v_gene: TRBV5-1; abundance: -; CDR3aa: CASSFGSGWNTEAFF; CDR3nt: TGCGCCAGCAGCTTTGGGTCCGGTTGGAACACTGAAGCTTTCTTT
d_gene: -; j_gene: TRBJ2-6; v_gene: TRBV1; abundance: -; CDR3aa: CTSSPCCRANVLTF; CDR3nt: TGCACCAGCAGCCCGTGTTGTCGGGCCAACGTCCTGACTTTC
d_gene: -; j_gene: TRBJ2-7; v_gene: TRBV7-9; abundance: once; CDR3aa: CASSFPGAEPYEQYF; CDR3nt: TGTGCCAGCAGCTTCCCCGGAGCCGAGCCCTACGAGCAGTACTTC
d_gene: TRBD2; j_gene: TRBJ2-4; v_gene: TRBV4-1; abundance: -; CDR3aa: CASSQEDGAGGGNIQYF; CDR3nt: TGCGCCAGCAGCCAAGAAGATGGGGCGGGAGGTGGTAACATTCAGTACTTC
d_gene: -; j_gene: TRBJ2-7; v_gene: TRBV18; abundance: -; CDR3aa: CASSPYKGPSYEQYF; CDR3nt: TGTGCCAGCTCACCATATAAGGGACCAAGCTACGAGCAGTACTTC
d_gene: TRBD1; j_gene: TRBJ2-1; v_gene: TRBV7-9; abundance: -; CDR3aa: CASSHGTASYNEQFF; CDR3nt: TGTGCCAGCAGCCACGGGACAGCCTCCTACAATGAGCAGTTCTTC
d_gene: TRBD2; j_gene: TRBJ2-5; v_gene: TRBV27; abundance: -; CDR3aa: CASSTSLAGGLETQYF; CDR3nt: TGTGCCAGCAGTACCAGTTTAGCGGGGGGGTTGGAGACCCAGTACTTC
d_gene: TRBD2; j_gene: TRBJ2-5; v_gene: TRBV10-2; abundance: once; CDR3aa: CASGVAGGEETQYF; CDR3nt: TGCGCCAGCGGGGTAGCGGGGGGGGAAGAGACCCAGTACTTC
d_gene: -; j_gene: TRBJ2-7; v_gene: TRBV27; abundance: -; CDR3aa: CASTLGPGAAHEQYF; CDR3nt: TGTGCCAGCACCCTCGGACCGGGTGCGGCCCACGAGCAGTACTTC
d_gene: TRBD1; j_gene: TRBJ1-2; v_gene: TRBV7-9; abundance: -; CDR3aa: CASSPRTGAFGGYTF; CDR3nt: TGTGCCAGCAGCCCACGGACAGGGGCGTTCGGTGGCTACACCTTC
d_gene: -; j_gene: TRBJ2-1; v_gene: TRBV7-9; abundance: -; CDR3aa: CASSLGRGPDNEQFF; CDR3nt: TGTGCCAGCAGCTTAGGGCGGGGGCCTGACAATGAGCAGTTCTTC
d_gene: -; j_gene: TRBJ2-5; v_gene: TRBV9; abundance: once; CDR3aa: CASSVVPGETQYF; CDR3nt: TGTGCCAGCAGCGTAGTCCCGGGGGAGACCCAGTACTTC
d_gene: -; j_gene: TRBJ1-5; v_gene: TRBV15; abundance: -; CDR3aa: CATSRDSSGGGQPQHF; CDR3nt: TGTGCCACCAGCAGAGATTCGTCGGGGGGCGGTCAGCCCCAGCATTTT
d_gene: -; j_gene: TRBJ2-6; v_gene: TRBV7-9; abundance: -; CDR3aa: CASSLQGLMGLEGANVLTF; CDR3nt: TGTGCCAGCAGCTTACAGGGGCTCATGGGCCTAGAGGGGGCCAACGTCCTGACTTTC
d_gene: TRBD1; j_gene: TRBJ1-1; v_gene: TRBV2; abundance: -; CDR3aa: CASSETGGSTEAFF; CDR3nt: TGTGCCAGCAGCGAGACAGGGGGCAGCACTGAAGCTTTCTTT
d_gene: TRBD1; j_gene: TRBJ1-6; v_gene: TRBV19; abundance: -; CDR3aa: CASSAWDRGGSPLHF; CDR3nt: TGTGCCAGTAGTGCATGGGACAGGGGCGGTTCACCCCTCCACTTT